These 26 T cell receptor beta chains share one sample of origin, sequenced in a study of cytomegalovirus exposure and HLA in healthy donors. Primers included in the PCR were 60 Vbeta and 13 Jbeta primers. This table comes from immunoSEQ multiplex PCR, and its TCRdb copy is limited to in-frame clones, with some not included. The data show tens of thousands of clones, and the top ten clones hold around 4%. Sequencing used PBMCs. The source of these receptors is a man in his late teens or twenties in good health and CMV-seropositive.

This chain links TRBV11-2 with TRBJ2-5, with 7 positions matching TRBD1. CDR3 length: 15 residues. In germline, CDR1 is SGHAT, CDR2 FQNNGV. V was pared by 5 bases and J by 1 base, with 7 bases of the junction left unmatched. The CDR3: CASSPGTALQETQYF. The CDR3 nucleotides read TGTGCCAGCAGCCCCGGGACAGCCCTCCAAGAGACCCAGTACTTC.

The chain recombines TRBV7-2 with TRBJ2-3; D unresolved. The CDR3 runs 13 residues. Trimming removed 1 base at V and 5 bases at J, with 7 bases between. Germline values: CDR1 SGHTA, CDR2 FQGNSA. The chain's CDR3 is CASSLGFRDTQYF. In DNA form, the CDR3 reads TGTGCCAGCAGCTTAGGATTTAGAGATACGCAGTATTTT.

With regard to this clone: Compared with germline, one end of the junction differs, possibly owing to a read error. The chain is built from TRBV5-1 and TRBJ2-2; 9 bases line up with TRBD2. The CDR3 extends over 17 amino acids. CDR1 and CDR2 from the germline V gene are SGHRS and YFSETQ. The CDR3 nucleotides are TGCGCCAGCAGCCTATTTAGCGGGGGCCTGGGCACCGGGGGGCTGTTTTTT. Translating it yields CASSLFSGGLGTGGLFF.

The rearrangement links TRBV5-4 to TRBJ2-7, with TRBD2 matching over 12 bases. The ends lost 3 bases at V and 9 bases at J; junction bases unmatched: 13. Per the germline V gene, CDR1 is SGHNT and CDR2 is YYREEE (reference sequence). The CDR3 consists of 16 residues. CDR3 amino acids: CASSYTRASGRAGQYF. CDR3 in DNA: TGTGCCAGCAGCTACACTCGAGCTAGCGGGAGGGCCGGGCAGTACTTC.

The chain has TRBV9 and TRBJ2-7, with a possible D match to TRBD1 (5 bases). There are 14 residues in the CDR3. The V and J ends lost 1 base and 3 bases respectively, with 11 bases between them. CDR1 and CDR2 (germline): SGDLS, YYNGEE. As DNA, the CDR3 is TGTGCCAGCAGCGTACTCCCAGGGAACTACGAGCAGTACTTC. Translation gives CASSVLPGNYEQYF. Drawing the rest from reference TRBV9 and TRBJ2-7, the complete variable domain is DSGVTQTPKHLITATGQRVTLRCSPRSGDLSVYWYQQSLDQGLQFLIQYYNGEERAKGNILERFSAQQFPDLHSELNLSSLELGDSALYFCASSVLPGNYEQYFGPGTRLTVT.

The chain recombines TRBV5-1 with TRBJ2-7; 10 bases line up with TRBD1. After removal of 5 bases from V and 4 bases from J, the junction contained 3 bases not matched to a gene. The CDR3 covers 13 residues. Germline V gene data show CDR1 as SGHRS and CDR2 as YFSETQ. CDR3 DNA: TGCGCCAGCAGGCGACAGGGGGCATACGAGCAGTACTTC. This sequence encodes CASRRQGAYEQYF.

The chain combines TRBV7-2 with TRBJ1-1; D is uncertain. The germline gives CDR1 SGHTA, CDR2 FQGNSA. V lost 5 bases and J 2 bases, leaving 12 bases between the germline ends. This CDR3 is 14 amino acids long. The DNA for the CDR3 is TGTGCCAGCAGCCCACTCGGGAGAAACACTGAAGCTTTCTTT. Translation: CASSPLGRNTEAFF. Using reference TRBV7-2 and TRBJ1-1 for the parts outside the CDR3, the full variable domain is GAGVSQSPSNKVTEKGKDVELRCDPISGHTALYWYRQSLGQGLEFLIYFQGNSAPDKSGLPSDRFSAERTGGSVSTLTIQRTQQEDSAVYLCASSPLGRNTEAFFGQGTRLTVV.

The chain is built from TRBV18 and TRBJ2-7; 9 bases agree with TRBD1. The germline CDR1 and CDR2 sequences are KGHSH and LQKENI. This CDR3 spans 14 amino acids. Trimming removed 6 bases from V and 2 bases from J; junction bases left unmatched: 5. CDR3 DNA: TGTGCCAGCTCCCGGACAGGGGCCCCCTACGAGCAGTACTTC. Its translation is CASSRTGAPYEQYF.

The gene calls are TRBV5-1 and TRBJ1-5, with a weak D call TRBD1 (6 bases). The germline V gene has CDR1 SGHRS and CDR2 YFSETQ. The CDR3 is 14 amino acids. Trimming shortened V by 5 bases and J by 6 bases, and 15 bases separated the two germline ends. Written as DNA, the CDR3 is TGCGCCAGCAGTCGATCGACAGGAGGTCAGCCCCAGCATTTT. Amino acids: CASSRSTGGQPQHF.

The rearrangement links TRBV27 to TRBJ2-7; D is possibly TRBD1 (5 bases). The germline V gene encodes CDR1 MNHEY and CDR2 SMNVEV (reference sequence). The CDR3 is 14 residues long. Between the trimmed V and J ends, which lost 6 bases and 6 bases, there was a span of 18 bases. CDR3 sequence (DNA): TGTGCCAGCAGCTATACGATTTCAGGGTCCGAGCAGTACTTC. Translation gives CASSYTISGSEQYF.

V and J are TRBV14 and TRBJ2-5; no clear D gene. The V gene's germline CDR1 is SGHDN and CDR2 FVKESK. Trimming removed 4 bases from V and 4 bases from J, with 4 bases in between. The CDR3 totals 11 residues. The CDR3: CASSPGETQYF. The CDR3 bases are TGTGCCAGCAGCCCCGGAGAGACCCAGTACTTC. The whole variable domain, filled in from reference TRBV14 and TRBJ2-5, reads EAGVTQFPSHSVIEKGQTVTLRCDPISGHDNLYWYRRVMGKEIKFLLHFVKESKQDESGMPNNRFLAERTGGTYSTLKVQPAELEDSGVYFCASSPGETQYFGPGTRLLVL.

The chain uses TRBV7-6 and TRBJ2-2; a weak D match, TRBD2 (5 bases). The germline V gene has CDR1 SGHVS and CDR2 FNYEAQ. The CDR3 spans 13 residues. V was cut by 1 base and J by 6 bases, with 6 bases left in between. The CDR3 DNA sequence: TGTGCCAGCAGCTTAGGGGGAGCCGGGGAGCTGTTTTTT. Translated, it gives CASSLGGAGELFF.

This chain joins TRBV4-2 and TRBJ2-2; a weak D match, TRBD1 (5 bases). The CDR3 is 15 residues long. V lost 0 bases and J 7 bases, leaving 12 bases between the germline ends. Germline CDR1 and CDR2: LGHNA and YNFKEQ. CDR3 region: CASSQDHRRGGELFF. In DNA, the CDR3 is TGTGCCAGCAGCCAAGACCACAGGAGAGGCGGGGAGCTGTTTTTT.

The rearrangement joins TRBV19 to TRBJ1-5; maybe TRBD1 (5 bases). The CDR3 is made up of 19 amino acids. The germline CDR1 and CDR2 sequences are LNHDA and SQIVND (reference sequence). V lost 0 bases and J lost 0, with 18 bases in between. As DNA, the CDR3 is TGTGCCAGTAGTATAGATCTATTGGGGCCCAGAAATAGCAATCAGCCCCAGCATTTT. Its protein is CASSIDLLGPRNSNQPQHF.

The rearrangement joins TRBV2 to TRBJ1-1, with D uncertain. The CDR3 covers 13 residues. The V gene lost 7 bases and the J gene lost 3 bases, with 12 bases spanning the gap. Germline V lookup: CDR1 SNHLY, CDR2 FYNNEI. The CDR3 DNA reads TGTGCCAGCATTAAGAGTAGAGACACTGAAGCTTTCTTT. This codes for CASIKSRDTEAFF.

Written as DNA, the CDR3 is TGTGCCAGCAGCTTAGAAGGGGTGGGGACTGAAGCTTTCTTT. Protein sequence: CASSLEGVGTEAFF. V is TRBV7-2 and J is TRBJ1-1, with a tentative D call TRBD1 (5 bases). Germline loops: CDR1 SGHTA, CDR2 FQGNSA. Trimming took off 1 base at V and 5 bases at J, with 11 bases between the two ends. The CDR3 length is 14 residues.

The chain links TRBV27 to TRBJ2-3; D is perhaps TRBD2 (5 bases). The germline V gene encodes CDR1 MNHEY and CDR2 SMNVEV (reference sequence). Trimming pared 3 bases from V and 4 bases from J, leaving 14 bases between. The CDR3 contains 15 residues. In nucleotides, the CDR3 is TGTGCCAGCAGTTTTCTGACGGAGGTTCCAGATACGCAGTATTTT. Its protein product is CASSFLTEVPDTQYF.

The chain couples TRBV30 to TRBJ1-2, with unresolved D. Trimming cost V 2 bases and J 7 bases, with 11 bases left between them. This CDR3 is built from 12 residues. CDR1 is GTSNPN and CDR2 is SVGIG in the germline V gene (reference sequence). CDR3 residues: CAWSPPNSGYTF. The DNA of the CDR3 is TGTGCCTGGAGTCCCCCGAACAGTGGCTACACCTTC.

The chain recombines TRBV4-1 with TRBJ2-5; TRBD2 aligns across 11 bases. The ends lost 1 base at V and 3 bases at J; junction bases unmatched: 4. This CDR3 spans 16 amino acids. The germline V gene has CDR1 MGHRA and CDR2 YSYEKL. The CDR3: CASSQGVAGGEETQYF. The DNA of the CDR3 is TGCGCCAGCAGCCAAGGAGTAGCGGGAGGGGAAGAGACCCAGTACTTC.

The V gene is TRBV7-8, the J gene TRBJ2-7; maybe TRBD2 (6 bases). The CDR3 loop spans 14 amino acids. Deletions cut 3 bases from V and 2 bases from J, with 11 bases between. Germline V CDR1 and CDR2: SGHVS, FQNEAQ. CDR3 amino acids: CASSFSEGAYEQYF. The CDR3 DNA sequence: TGTGCCAGCAGCTTCTCGGAGGGTGCCTACGAGCAGTACTTC.

The gene calls are TRBV7-9 and TRBJ2-3; the match to TRBD2 covers 7 bases. Germline V gene sequence: CDR1 SEHNR, CDR2 FQNEAQ (reference sequence). The CDR3 has 14 amino acids. The J segment lost 2 bases and the V segment lost 10 bases, leaving 9 bases of the junction unmatched. The DNA of the CDR3 is TGTGCCACCCAGCAGGGAGGGATCACAGATACGCAGTATTTT. This gives the protein CATQQGGITDTQYF.

The CDR3: CASSLDRWSSGNTIYF. Written as DNA, the CDR3 is TGTGCCAGCAGTCTTGACAGATGGAGCTCTGGAAACACCATATATTTT. This chain joins TRBV2 and TRBJ1-3; possible D gene TRBD1, 5 bases. The ends were cut back, 5 bases at V and 0 bases at J, with 14 bases in the middle. Germline V lookup: CDR1 SNHLY, CDR2 FYNNEI. The length of the CDR3 is 16 residues. Supplemented by reference TRBV2 and TRBJ1-3, the full variable domain reads EPEVTQTPSHQVTQMGQEVILRCVPISNHLYFYWYRQILGQKVEFLVSFYNNEISEKSEIFDDQFSVERPDGSNFTLKIRSTKLEDSAMYFCASSLDRWSSGNTIYFGEGSWLTVV.

This chain links TRBV11-3 with TRBJ2-5, with TRBD2 matching 7 bases. Germline CDR1 and CDR2: SGHNT and YENEEA. The CDR3 has 16 residues. The junction had 9 bases not matched to a gene; V was cut back by 0 bases and J by 5 bases. CDR3 in amino acids: CASSLDGGRGMETQYF. The CDR3, as DNA: TGTGCCAGCAGCTTAGATGGCGGGAGAGGGATGGAGACCCAGTACTTC.

The gene calls are TRBV7-8 and TRBJ1-1; TRBD1 matches 7 bases. This CDR3 spans 18 amino acids. V shed 5 bases, J shed 0 bases, and the junction held 15 bases outside the gene matches. Germline V gene sequence: CDR1 SGHVS, CDR2 FQNEAQ. CDR3 in DNA: TGTGCCAGCAGCCCTCCGATCCATCTAGGGACAGTGAACACTGAAGCTTTCTTT. Protein: CASSPPIHLGTVNTEAFF. Based on the CDR3 plus reference TRBV7-8 and TRBJ1-1, the full variable domain is GAGVSQSPRYKVAKRGQDVALRCDPISGHVSLFWYQQALGQGPEFLTYFQNEAQLDKSGLPSDRFFAERPEGSVSTLKIQRTQQEDSAVYLCASSPPIHLGTVNTEAFFGQGTRLTVV.

The CDR3 DNA reads TGTGCCTGGAGTGAGGGCAGGGGAGAAGAAAAACTGTTTTTT. Protein product: CAWSEGRGEEKLFF. The chain recombines TRBV30 with TRBJ1-4; D is possibly TRBD1 (6 bases). CDR1 is GTSNPN and CDR2 is SVGIG in the germline V gene (reference sequence). The CDR3 has 14 amino acids. Between the trimmed V and J ends, which lost 1 base and 8 bases, there was a span of 14 bases.

The DNA for the CDR3 is TGTGCCAGCAGTTTACCCCGACAGGGCTATAATTCACCCCTCCACTTT. As protein: CASSLPRQGYNSPLHF. V gene TRBV27 combines with J gene TRBJ1-6; 7 bases agree with TRBD1. J was trimmed by 3 bases and V by 2 bases; bases with no gene match: 4. The CDR3 sequence is 16 residues long. Per the germline V gene, CDR1 is MNHEY and CDR2 is SMNVEV (reference sequence).